The clone carrying this T cell receptor (beta chain) has ten or more counts. What it recognizes is unknown. This entry belongs to a study of regulatory T cells in long-lasting Graves disease. General study points: Study of thyroid tissue was not done, with only peripheral blood studied. Clonotypes that were public and shared totalled 2,500 to 3,000 in persistent patients versus 966 in new patients. Newly diagnosed disease favored TRBV20-1 and TRBJ2-1 over persistent disease.

The CDR3 extends over 13 amino acids. V lost 8 bases, J lost 4 bases, and 11 bases lay in between. CDR1 and CDR2 (germline): ENHRY, SYGVKD. Noted time point: persistent/refractory GD, antithyroid drugs over 5 years with positive TRAb. The authors made the TCR library using RNA they extracted from PBMCs. Graves' disease was diagnosed by American Thyroid Association guidelines. Libraries of TCR beta came from iRepertoire HTBI primers plus Arm-PCR of CDR3 regions. TCRdb recomputed calls from the multiplex PCR reads with MiXCR, one row per CDR3 protein. In the table there are roughly 500,000 distinct CDR3 sequences, less than 25% of which are singletons.

Sequenced here: peripheral blood mononuclear cells (PBMCs), sampled when the disease was refractory, from a patient treated with antithyroid drugs. This receptor was identified in a female donor with Graves disease. The rearrangement links TRBV10-3 to TRBJ2-2; no clear D gene. The CDR3 loop is CAIALTGTGELFF. The CDR3 nucleotides are TGTGCCATCGCCCTCACGGGCACCGGGGAGCTGTTTTTT.